The 16 T cell receptor beta chains reported below all come from one sample, sequenced in a study of cytomegalovirus exposure and HLA in healthy donors. The PCR used 60 Vbeta and 13 Jbeta primers. Data came from immunoSEQ multiplex PCR; TCRdb stores just in-frame clones and leaves some out. The profile shows 82,000 or so clones, around 74% of them singletons. The material sequenced was PBMCs. The receptors originated from a woman aged 50 to 60 in good health and CMV-seropositive.

The genes are TRBV11-3 and TRBJ2-7, with D possibly matching TRBD1 (5 bases). Germline V gene lookup returns CDR1 SGHNT and CDR2 YENEEA. V shed 3 bases and J shed 2 bases, with 11 bases lying between them. There are 14 residues in the CDR3. CDR3: CASSLAGFAYEQYF. CDR3 sequence (DNA): TGTGCCAGCAGCTTGGCAGGGTTTGCCTACGAGCAGTACTTC.

This chain connects TRBV28 to TRBJ2-2; unclear D gene. The ends were cut back, 4 bases at V and 8 bases at J, with 14 bases in the middle. This CDR3 has 14 residues. Germline lookup yields CDR1 MDHEN and CDR2 SYDVKM. As DNA, the CDR3 is TGTGCCAGCAGTTCTCTTAATCTGTTGGGGGAGCTGTTTTTT. Its protein is CASSSLNLLGELFF.

CDR3 residues: CAWSRDSNQPQHF. The CDR3 DNA reads TGTGCCTGGAGTCGAGATAGCAATCAGCCCCAGCATTTT. The chain recombines TRBV30 with TRBJ1-5, with unresolved D. The CDR3 extends over 13 amino acids. The V gene's germline CDR1 is GTSNPN and CDR2 SVGIG (reference sequence). Trimming pared 2 bases from V and 0 bases from J, leaving 5 bases between.

V gene TRBV28 combines with J gene TRBJ2-7; a possible D gene is TRBD2 (5 bases). The CDR3 is 14 amino acids. Germline V gene data show CDR1 as MDHEN and CDR2 as SYDVKM. V was clipped by 3 bases and J by 5 bases, with 14 bases between them. CDR3 nucleotide sequence: TGTGCCAGCAGTTTTCCGGGAACAGTAGACGAGCAGTACTTC. Encoded protein: CASSFPGTVDEQYF.

This clone was observed once. This chain joins TRBV19 and TRBJ1-1, with D possibly TRBD1 on 5 matching bases. Looked up from germline, CDR1 is LNHDA and CDR2 is SQIVND (reference sequence). V was clipped by 3 bases and J by 0 bases, with 8 bases between them. The CDR3 loop spans 14 amino acids. The chain's CDR3 is CASSIDSVNTEAFF. In DNA form, the CDR3 reads TGTGCCAGTAGTATCGACAGCGTGAACACTGAAGCTTTCTTT.

This chain links TRBV28 with TRBJ1-2; D is unclear. CDR3 length equals 13 residues. Trimming took 6 bases from V and 0 from J, leaving 8 bases between them. CDR1 is MDHEN, CDR2 SYDVKM, per germline. The CDR3 nucleotides are TGTGCCAGCAGCATACTAGCTAACTATGGCTACACCTTC. Amino acids: CASSILANYGYTF.

The chain links TRBV5-1 to TRBJ1-1; D is possibly TRBD1 (6 bases). The CDR3 spans 15 residues. Germline V gene sequence: CDR1 SGHRS, CDR2 YFSETQ. Trimming removed 4 bases at V and 2 bases at J, with 15 bases between. CDR3 sequence: CASSQSGTTNTEAFF. CDR3 nucleotide sequence: TGCGCCAGCAGCCAATCCGGGACAACTAACACTGAAGCTTTCTTT. Using reference TRBV5-1 and TRBJ1-1 for the parts outside the CDR3, the full variable domain is KAGVTQTPRYLIKTRGQQVTLSCSPISGHRSVSWYQQTPGQGLQFLFEYFSETQRNKGNFPGRFSGRQFSNSRSEMNVSTLELGDSALYLCASSQSGTTNTEAFFGQGTRLTVV.

This clone came up a few times. The chain has TRBV21-1 and TRBJ2-5; TRBD2, the D gene given by the table, was not confirmed from the DNA. TRBV21-1 is labeled a pseudogene. CDR3 size: 16 residues. CDR3 sequence: CASSKGTSGRHGSQYF. In DNA form, the CDR3 reads TGTGCCAGCAGCAAAGGGACTAGCGGGAGGCACGGGTCCCAGTACTTC.

V gene TRBV5-4 combines with J gene TRBJ2-7, with TRBD2 identical over 9 bases. This CDR3 comprises 16 residues. CDR1 is SGHNT and CDR2 is YYREEE in the germline V gene (reference sequence). After removal of 5 bases from V and 5 bases from J, the junction contained 14 bases not matched to a gene. CDR3 in amino acids: CASSRDSLAGEHEQYF. Written as DNA, the CDR3 is TGTGCCAGCAGTCGGGACAGTTTAGCGGGAGAGCACGAGCAGTACTTC.

This clone was counted once. The chain carries TRBV7-9 and TRBJ2-2; D not certain. Germline V gene sequence: CDR1 SEHNR, CDR2 FQNEAQ (reference sequence). V was cut by 1 base and J by 4 bases, with 10 bases left in between. The CDR3 length is 15 residues. CDR3 nucleotides: TGTGCCAGCAGCTTAGTAAACTCCCCCACCGGGGAGCTGTTTTTT. Amino acids: CASSLVNSPTGELFF.

This chain links TRBV28 with TRBJ2-7; D may be TRBD1 (8 bases). This CDR3 has 13 residues. Trimming stripped 5 bases from V and 5 bases from J, with 13 bases between. Germline V lookup: CDR1 MDHEN, CDR2 SYDVKM. CDR3 bases: TGTGCCAGCAGTCGGACAGGGAGGGACGAGCAGTACTTC. Protein sequence: CASSRTGRDEQYF.

The chain has TRBV6-6 and TRBJ2-5; 11 positions agree with TRBD2. Germline V gives CDR1 MNHNY, CDR2 SVGAGI (reference sequence). The CDR3 totals 15 residues. V lost 4 bases to trimming and J lost 2 bases; unmatched junction nucleotides: 3. The CDR3 sequence is CASSFRTSGQETQYF. DNA for the CDR3: TGTGCCAGCAGTTTCAGGACTAGCGGGCAAGAGACCCAGTACTTC.

V is TRBV6-6 and J is TRBJ1-1, with D maybe TRBD1 (5 bases). The CDR3 loop spans 11 amino acids. Trimming took 11 bases from V and 4 from J, leaving 11 bases between them. Germline V lookup: CDR1 MNHNY, CDR2 SVGAGI (reference sequence). The CDR3 here is CAYSGGTEAFF. Written as DNA, the CDR3 is TGTGCCTACTCGGGGGGCACTGAAGCTTTCTTT.

CDR3 in DNA: TGCGCCAGCAGCCAAGTGCAGGGAATCTATGGCTACACCTTC. Protein product: CASSQVQGIYGYTF. This chain uses TRBV4-1 with TRBJ1-2; possible D gene TRBD1, 5 bases. Germline V gene lookup returns CDR1 MGHRA and CDR2 YSYEKL. The ends were cut back, 1 base at V and 4 bases at J, with 10 bases in the middle. The CDR3 totals 14 residues.

The rearrangement links TRBV29-1 to TRBJ2-1; 7 nucleotides line up with TRBD2. This CDR3 contains 12 residues. Germline V gives CDR1 SQVTM, CDR2 ANQGSEA. The CDR3 DNA follows: TGCAGTACGGGAGGAACCTACAATGAGCAGTTCTTC. This codes for CSTGGTYNEQFF.

V usage is TRBV5-8 and J usage is TRBJ1-5; possibly TRBD1 for D (5 bases). V was clipped by 5 bases and J by 0 bases, with 18 bases between them. Germline V gene sequence: CDR1 SGHTS, CDR2 YDEGEE. There are 17 residues in the CDR3. CDR3 sequence: CASSRLGRAVSNQPQHF. The CDR3 DNA reads TGTGCCAGCAGTCGCTTGGGCAGGGCGGTTAGCAATCAGCCCCAGCATTTT.